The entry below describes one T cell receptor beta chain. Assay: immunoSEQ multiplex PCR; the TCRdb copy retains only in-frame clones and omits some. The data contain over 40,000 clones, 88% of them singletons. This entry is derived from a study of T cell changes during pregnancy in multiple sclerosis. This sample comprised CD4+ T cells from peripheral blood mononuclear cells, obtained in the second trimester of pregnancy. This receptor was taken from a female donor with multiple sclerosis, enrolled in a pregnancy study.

The CDR3 sequence is CASSLGAGSSYNEQFF. In DNA, the CDR3 is TGTGCCAGCAGCTTAGGGGCAGGTAGCTCCTACAATGAGCAGTTCTTC. The chain is built from TRBV7-6 and TRBJ2-1; D is unclear. The CDR3 is 16 residues long. The ends were cut back, 1 base at V and 0 bases at J, with 10 bases in the middle. Per the germline V gene, CDR1 is SGHVS and CDR2 is FNYEAQ.